One and the same sample provided the 23 T cell receptor beta chains below, sequenced in a study of tumor-infiltrating lymphocytes in primary liver carcinoma. The investigators made TCR beta cDNA from roughly 460 ng total RNA, using a constant-region primer. Three nested multiplex PCR rounds of slightly modified ARM-PCR generated TCR beta libraries. Rounds one and two of PCR, each of 9 to 11 cycles, were primed with TRBV1-TRBV30 forward primers and a C-beta reverse primer. TCRdb independently ran MiXCR on the multiplex PCR reads; one entry per CDR3 protein. The sample records about 320,000 distinct CDR3 sequences, about 62% being singletons. Researchers drew blood RNA from unsorted whole blood and extracted germline DNA as well. The material sequenced was peripheral blood. Source of these receptors: a middle-aged man with primary liver carcinoma and hepatitis B virus infection.

This clonotype occurred once. Likely a read error: the CDR3 ends without its conserved phenylalanine or tryptophan. It is unclear where the CDR3 begins or ends on the DNA, so no DNA is shown, and the CDR3 is as TCRdb lists it. The rearrangement links TRBV5-5 to TRBJ2-2. Germline assignment: CDR1 SGHKS and CDR2 YYEKEE (reference sequence). The CDR3 adds up to 16 amino acids, both ends counted. This CDR3 is CASSLEIRTVTGELFY.

Comments on this clonotype: The junction differs from germline at one of its ends, possibly a read error. The rearrangement joins TRBV30 to TRBJ2-7; 12 bases agree with TRBD1. The CDR3 is made up of 15 amino acids. Germline values: CDR1 GTSNPN, CDR2 SVGIG (reference sequence). The CDR3 loop is CAWNVGTGGFYEQYF. The CDR3 DNA reads TGTGCCTGGAATGTAGGGACAGGGGGCTTCTACGAGCAGTACTTT.

About this clonotype: This clone may be a read error of a much larger clone one base away. The V call is TRBV6-2 or TRBV6-3, the J call TRBJ2-3; no clear D gene. Germline V gene sequence: CDR1 MNHEY, CDR2 SVGEGT. The CDR3 has 12 amino acids. The CDR3 sequence: CTSTDRADTQYF. In nucleotides, the CDR3 is TGTACCAGCACCGATCGGGCAGATACGCAGTATTTT.

This chain uses TRBV30 with TRBJ2-3; tentatively, D is TRBD2 (6 bases). With 2 bases removed from V and 4 bases from J, the gap between germline ends came to 7 bases. The CDR3 covers 12 residues. Germline V gives CDR1 GTSNPN, CDR2 SVGIG (reference sequence). CDR3 sequence reads: CAWSPSADTQYF. In nucleotides, the CDR3 is TGTGCCTGGAGTCCTAGCGCAGATACGCAGTATTTT.

V is TRBV6-5 and J is TRBJ2-1, with 11 bases fitting TRBD2. The CDR3 contains 17 residues. Germline values: CDR1 MNHEY, CDR2 SVGAGI. J lost 9 bases, V lost 4 bases, and 14 bases had no gene match. As DNA, the CDR3 is TGTGCCAGCAGTTTCGGGATAGCGGGAGGGCCCGGGGGTGAGCAGTTCTTC. As protein: CASSFGIAGGPGGEQFF.

To note about this clonotype: Given a much more abundant clone one base away, this may be a read error. DNA for the CDR3: TGTGCCAGCAGTTACCTTCCCGGGACTAGCCCATCGGCACCCTCCTACGAGCAGTACTTC. Its protein is CASSYLPGTSPSAPSYEQYF. The chain combines TRBV6-5 with TRBJ2-7; 9 bases agree with TRBD2. V shed 2 bases, J shed 0 bases, and the junction held 17 bases outside the gene matches. This CDR3 is built from 20 residues. CDR1 MNHEY and CDR2 SVGAGI come from the germline V gene.

The rearrangement joins TRBV5-1 to TRBJ2-2, with 9 bases aligning to TRBD2. The trim removed 2 bases at V and 5 bases at J, leaving 4 bases unmatched. The germline gives CDR1 SGHRS, CDR2 YFSETQ. The CDR3 is made up of 15 amino acids. The chain's CDR3 is CASSFSGSSTGELFF. DNA of the CDR3: TGCGCCAGCAGCTTTAGCGGGAGCAGTACCGGGGAGCTGTTTTTT. Full variable domain (missing parts from reference TRBV5-1 and TRBJ2-2): KAGVTQTPRYLIKTRGQQVTLSCSPISGHRSVSWYQQTPGQGLQFLFEYFSETQRNKGNFPGRFSGRQFSNSRSEMNVSTLELGDSALYLCASSFSGSSTGELFFGEGSRLTVL.

This clonotype is a singleton in its sample. One end of the junction varies from germline; a read error may be responsible. The J gene is TRBJ1-5, the V gene TRBV11-2; TRBD1 might be the D (5 bases). The germline gives CDR1 SGHAT, CDR2 FQNNGV. The CDR3 sequence is 15 residues long. DNA of the CDR3: TGTGACAGCAGCCCGACAAGGGACAGCAATCAGCCCCAGCATTTT. Translation gives CDSSPTRDSNQPQHF.

Ten or more counts support this clonotype. The chain carries TRBV10-1 and TRBJ2-1; TRBD2 is a possible D gene (6 bases). Germline assignment: CDR1 WNHNN and CDR2 SYGVQD (reference sequence). Trimming took off 3 bases at V and 8 bases at J, with 17 bases between the two ends. The CDR3 length is 15 residues. The DNA of the CDR3 is TGCGCCAGCAGTGATACGGGGGAGAGGGGCGATGAGCAGTTCTTC. It is translated as CASSDTGERGDEQFF.

This clonotype has only one observation. A much larger clone differs by one base, so this may be a read error. The rearrangement links TRBV10-3 to TRBJ1-5; 10 bases are a match to TRBD1. V lost 9 bases, J lost 5 bases, and 4 bases stayed unmatched. The CDR3 has 13 residues. CDR1 is ENHRY and CDR2 is SYGVKD in the germline V gene. CDR3 sequence (DNA): TGTGCCATTGTCGGGACAGGGGATCAGCCCCAGCATTTT. Its translation: CAIVGTGDQPQHF.

This chain links TRBV30 with TRBJ2-1; D tentatively fits TRBD1 or TRBD2 (6 bases each). The CDR3 is made up of 14 amino acids. CDR1 GTSNPN and CDR2 SVGIG come from the germline V gene (reference sequence). V lost 4 bases and J lost 2, with 12 bases in between. In DNA form, the CDR3 reads TGTGCCTGGAATAGGGGGGAGGCCTACAATGAGCAGTTCTTC. Its translation: CAWNRGEAYNEQFF.

Remarks on this clonotype: A much larger clone differs from this one at a single base, so this may be a read error. The chain employs TRBV28 and TRBJ1-1, with D possibly matching TRBD1 (5 bases). Germline CDR1 reads MDHEN; CDR2 reads SYDVKM. V was pared by 6 bases and J by 4 bases, with 12 bases between. The CDR3 contains 13 residues. The CDR3 DNA follows: TGTGCCAGCAGCTTACCAGGGTGCACTGAAGCTTTCTTT. Translation: CASSLPGCTEAFF.

The chain carries TRBV5-1 and TRBJ2-7; D might be TRBD1 (6 bases). Trimming took off 2 bases at V and 2 bases at J, with 17 bases between the two ends. CDR1 SGHRS and CDR2 YFSETQ come from the germline V gene. The CDR3 has 16 amino acids. CDR3 sequence (DNA): TGCGCCAGCAGCTTAAAACAGGGAAGGATGACCTACGAGCAGTACTTC. Its translation: CASSLKQGRMTYEQYF.

To note about this clonotype: This may arise from a read error, as a much more abundant clone is one base away. The J gene is TRBJ2-5, the V gene TRBV4-2; unclear D gene. The germline V gene encodes CDR1 LGHNA and CDR2 YNFKEQ. With 3 bases removed from V and 4 bases from J, the gap between germline ends came to 12 bases. The CDR3 is 14 amino acids. This chain's CDR3 is CASSQVISGETQYF. CDR3 DNA: TGTGCCAGCAGCCAGGTGATTAGTGGAGAGACCCAGTACTTC.

As regards this clonotype: At one boundary the junction diverges from the germline segment, which might be a read error. This chain's CDR3 is CASSVAPGIGSGGELFF. The CDR3 DNA reads TGTGCCAGCAGCGTAGCCCCCGGGATAGGGTCCGGCGGGGAACTGTTTTTT. This chain uses TRBV11-2 with TRBJ2-2; maybe TRBD2 (6 bases). Germline loops: CDR1 SGHAT, CDR2 FQNNGV. The CDR3 has 17 residues. Together with reference TRBV11-2 and TRBJ2-2, the CDR3 gives the full variable domain: EAGVAQSPRYKIIEKRQSVAFWCNPISGHATLYWYQQILGQGPKLLIQFQNNGVVDDSQLPKDRFSAERLKGVDSTLKIQPAKLEDSAVYLCASSVAPGIGSGGELFFGEGSRLTVL.

Only one count was recorded for this clonotype. Relative to the germline gene, one junction end is altered; a read error may explain this. The rearrangement links TRBV29-1 to TRBJ2-2; D ambiguous. This CDR3 has 14 amino acids. The germline CDR1 and CDR2 sequences are SQVTM and ANQGSEA. The CDR3 nucleotides read TGCAGCGTTGCAAGGGCTATCGACACCGTGGAGCCGTTTTTT. Its protein product is CSVARAIDTVEPFF.

Worth noting for this clonotype: This could be a read error, since a much larger clone is one nucleotide away. The rearrangement links TRBV6-2 or TRBV6-3 to TRBJ2-7; D call uncertain. The CDR3 is made up of 13 amino acids. V was clipped by 10 bases and J by 1 base, with 14 bases between them. Germline V gene lookup returns CDR1 MNHEY and CDR2 SVGEGT. The CDR3 reads CATDGPGSYEQYF. The DNA of the CDR3 is TGTGCCACCGATGGTCCCGGTTCCTACGAGCAGTACTTC.

The sample holds one count of this clonotype. V gene TRBV28 combines with J gene TRBJ1-5; D gene unclear. V dropped 4 bases and J dropped 3 bases, with 13 bases sitting between them. Germline V gene data show CDR1 as MDHEN and CDR2 as SYDVKM. The CDR3 covers 15 residues. The CDR3 loop is CASSSPPGNNQPQHF. The CDR3 coding sequence is TGTGCCAGCAGTTCTCCCCCGGGAAACAATCAGCCCCAGCATTTT.

This clonotype was recorded many times. The chain recombines TRBV14 with TRBJ2-1; 7 bases are a match to TRBD2. The CDR3 is 17 residues long. Losses at the gene ends were 1 base for V and 0 bases for J; bases not matched to a gene: 6. Germline V gene sequence: CDR1 SGHDN, CDR2 FVKESK. The CDR3 here is CASSQGLGRSSYNEQFF. CDR3 DNA sequence: TGTGCCAGCAGCCAAGGTCTCGGGAGGAGCTCCTACAATGAGCAGTTCTTC.

In the case of this clonotype: A much larger clone differs by one base, so this may be a read error. The chain couples TRBV29-1 to TRBJ1-1; D is possibly TRBD1 (5 bases). Germline V gene data show CDR1 as SQVTM and CDR2 as ANQGSEA. This CDR3 spans 15 amino acids. The V end lost 4 bases, the J end lost 0 bases, and 15 bases lay between the germline ends. CDR3 bases: TGCAGCGTTGTACCTCAGGGTCCGGTGAACACTGAAGCTTTCTTT. It yields the protein CSVVPQGPVNTEAFF.

Note on this clonotype: Being one base from a much bigger clone, this may be a read error. CDR3 amino acids: CASSQEAINSSPLHF. DNA for the CDR3: TGCGCCAGCAGCCAAGAGGCAATAAATAGTTCACCCCTCCACTTT. V usage is TRBV4-3 and J usage is TRBJ1-6; D uncertain. Per germline, CDR1 LGHNA and CDR2 YSLEER. V was pared by 0 bases and J by 9 bases, with 12 bases between. The CDR3 sequence is 15 residues long.

As to this clonotype: A read error may be the cause here, since a much bigger clone is one base away. The rearrangement links TRBV12-3 or TRBV12-4 to TRBJ2-7, with D tentatively TRBD2 (5 bases). The CDR3 totals 20 residues. The CDR3 is CATSFPLTGKSSKLTYEQYF. For the CDR3, the DNA is TGTGCCACCAGTTTCCCGTTAACCGGGAAATCGTCGAAACTCACCTACGAGCAGTACTTC.

The sample holds a few counts of this clonotype. This may be a read error, as it is one base from a much larger clone. The genes are TRBV12-3 or TRBV12-4 and TRBJ2-3; D is perhaps TRBD2 (5 bases). The CDR3 runs 16 residues. CDR3 coding DNA: TGTGTCAGCAGTCCCTATAGCGAGATTAGCACAGATACGCAGTATTTT. Protein: CVSSPYSEISTDTQYF.